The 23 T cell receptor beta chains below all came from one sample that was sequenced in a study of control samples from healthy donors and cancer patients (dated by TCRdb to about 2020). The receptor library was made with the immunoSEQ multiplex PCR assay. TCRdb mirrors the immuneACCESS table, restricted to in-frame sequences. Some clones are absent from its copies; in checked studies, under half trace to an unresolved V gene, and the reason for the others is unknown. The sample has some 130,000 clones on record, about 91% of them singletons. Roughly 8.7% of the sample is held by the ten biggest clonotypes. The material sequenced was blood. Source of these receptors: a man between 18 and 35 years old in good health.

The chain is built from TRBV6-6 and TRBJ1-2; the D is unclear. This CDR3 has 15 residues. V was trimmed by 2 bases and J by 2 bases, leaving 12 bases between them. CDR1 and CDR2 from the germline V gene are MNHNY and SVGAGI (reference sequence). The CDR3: CASSYVGSGNYGYTF. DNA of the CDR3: TGTGCCAGCAGTTACGTAGGCAGCGGAAACTATGGCTACACCTTC.

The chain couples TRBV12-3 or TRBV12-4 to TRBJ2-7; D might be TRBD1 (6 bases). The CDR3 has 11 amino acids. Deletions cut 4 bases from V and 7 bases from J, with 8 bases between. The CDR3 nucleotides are TGTGCCAGCAGTTGGACAGCTGAGCAGTACTTC. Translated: CASSWTAEQYF.

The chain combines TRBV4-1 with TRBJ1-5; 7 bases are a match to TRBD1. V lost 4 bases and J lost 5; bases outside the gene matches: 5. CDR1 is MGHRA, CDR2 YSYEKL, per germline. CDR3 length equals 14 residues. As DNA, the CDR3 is TGCGCCAGCAGCCGAGGGACAGAAGATCAGCCCCAGCATTTT. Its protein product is CASSRGTEDQPQHF.

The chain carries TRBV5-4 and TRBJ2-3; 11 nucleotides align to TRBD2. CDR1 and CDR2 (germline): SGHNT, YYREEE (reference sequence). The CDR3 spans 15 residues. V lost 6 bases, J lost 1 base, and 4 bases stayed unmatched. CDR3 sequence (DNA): TGTGCCAGCACCGAACTAGCGGGGGGCACAGATACGCAGTATTTT. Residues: CASTELAGGTDTQYF.

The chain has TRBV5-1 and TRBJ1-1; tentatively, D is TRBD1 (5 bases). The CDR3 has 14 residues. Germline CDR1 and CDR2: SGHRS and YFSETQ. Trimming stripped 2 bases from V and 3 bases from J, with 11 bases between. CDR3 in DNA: TGCGCCAGCAGCTTTGAGGGGCCTCACACTGAAGCTTTCTTT. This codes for CASSFEGPHTEAFF.

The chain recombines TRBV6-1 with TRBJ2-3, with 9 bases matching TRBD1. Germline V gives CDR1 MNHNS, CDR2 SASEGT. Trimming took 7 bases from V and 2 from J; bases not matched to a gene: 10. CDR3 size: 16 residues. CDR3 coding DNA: TGTGCCAGCACTGATAACAGGGGGCGATTCACAGATACGCAGTATTTT. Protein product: CASTDNRGRFTDTQYF.

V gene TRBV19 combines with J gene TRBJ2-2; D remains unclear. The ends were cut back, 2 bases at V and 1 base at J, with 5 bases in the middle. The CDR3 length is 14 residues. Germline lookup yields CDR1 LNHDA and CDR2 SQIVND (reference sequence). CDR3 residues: CASSIIGNTGELFF. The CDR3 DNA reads TGTGCCAGTAGTATAATAGGGAACACCGGGGAGCTGTTTTTT.

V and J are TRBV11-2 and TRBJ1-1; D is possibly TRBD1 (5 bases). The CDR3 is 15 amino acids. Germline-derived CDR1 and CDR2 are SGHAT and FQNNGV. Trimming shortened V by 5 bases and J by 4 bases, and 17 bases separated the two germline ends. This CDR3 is CASSLLTRGGTEAFF. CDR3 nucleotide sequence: TGTGCCAGCAGCCTCTTGACGAGGGGAGGCACTGAAGCTTTCTTT. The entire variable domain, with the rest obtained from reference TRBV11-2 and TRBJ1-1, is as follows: EAGVAQSPRYKIIEKRQSVAFWCNPISGHATLYWYQQILGQGPKLLIQFQNNGVVDDSQLPKDRFSAERLKGVDSTLKIQPAKLEDSAVYLCASSLLTRGGTEAFFGQGTRLTVV.

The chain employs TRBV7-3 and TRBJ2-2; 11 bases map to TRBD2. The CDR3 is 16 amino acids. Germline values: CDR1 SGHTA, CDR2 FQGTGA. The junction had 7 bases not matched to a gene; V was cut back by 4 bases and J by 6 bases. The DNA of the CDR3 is TGTGCCAGCAGCTCAACTGCGGGACTAGCGGCCGGGGAGCTGTTTTTT. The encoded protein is CASSSTAGLAAGELFF.

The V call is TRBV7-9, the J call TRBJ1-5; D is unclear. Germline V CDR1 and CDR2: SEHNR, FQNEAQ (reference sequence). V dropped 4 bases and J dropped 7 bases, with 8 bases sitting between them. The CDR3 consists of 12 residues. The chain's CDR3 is CASSSAGQPQHF. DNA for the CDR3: TGTGCCAGCAGCTCGGCGGGGCAGCCCCAGCATTTT.

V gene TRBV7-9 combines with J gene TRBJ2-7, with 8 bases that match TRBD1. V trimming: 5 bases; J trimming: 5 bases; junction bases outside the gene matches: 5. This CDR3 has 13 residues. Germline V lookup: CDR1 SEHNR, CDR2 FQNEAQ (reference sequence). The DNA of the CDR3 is TGTGCCAGCAGCCCCGTCAGGGGGCACGAGCAGTACTTC. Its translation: CASSPVRGHEQYF. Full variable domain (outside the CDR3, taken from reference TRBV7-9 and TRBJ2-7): DTGVSQNPRHKITKRGQNVTFRCDPISEHNRLYWYRQTLGQGPEFLTYFQNEAQLEKSRLLSDRFSAERPKGSFSTLEIQRTEQGDSAMYLCASSPVRGHEQYFGPGTRLTVT.

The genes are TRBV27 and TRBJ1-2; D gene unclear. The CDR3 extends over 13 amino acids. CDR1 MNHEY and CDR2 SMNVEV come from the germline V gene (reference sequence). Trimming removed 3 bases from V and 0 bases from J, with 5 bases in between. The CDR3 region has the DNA TGTGCCAGCAGTTTTGTGCCTAACTATGGCTACACCTTC. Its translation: CASSFVPNYGYTF.

CDR3: CASSWQSTGANEKLFF. DNA for the CDR3: TGCGCCAGCAGCTGGCAATCGACTGGGGCTAATGAAAAACTGTTTTTT. This chain joins TRBV5-1 and TRBJ1-4; D remains unclear. V was clipped by 3 bases and J by 3 bases, with 15 bases between them. Germline V gene data show CDR1 as SGHRS and CDR2 as YFSETQ. The CDR3 totals 16 residues.

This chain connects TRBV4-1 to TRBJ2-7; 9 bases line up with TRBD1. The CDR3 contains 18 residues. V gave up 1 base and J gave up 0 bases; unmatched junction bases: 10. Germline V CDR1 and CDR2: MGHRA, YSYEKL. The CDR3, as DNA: TGCGCCAGCAGCCAAGGCCCCGGACAGGGGACCCTCTCCTACGAGCAGTACTTC. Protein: CASSQGPGQGTLSYEQYF.

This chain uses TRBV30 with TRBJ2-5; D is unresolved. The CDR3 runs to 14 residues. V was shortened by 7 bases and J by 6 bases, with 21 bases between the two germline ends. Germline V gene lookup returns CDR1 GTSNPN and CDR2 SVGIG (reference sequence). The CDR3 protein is CASQVIGLQQTQYF. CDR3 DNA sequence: TGTGCCTCCCAAGTTATCGGCCTTCAGCAGACCCAGTACTTC.

The chain's CDR3 is CASIASSGANVLTF. Here the CDR3 DNA reads TGTGCCAGCATTGCCAGCTCTGGGGCCAACGTCCTGACTTTC. The chain recombines TRBV6-5 with TRBJ2-6, with D hard to call. The CDR3 covers 14 residues. Germline CDR1 MNHEY, CDR2 SVGAGI. Trimming cost V 7 bases and J 0 bases, with 7 bases left between them.

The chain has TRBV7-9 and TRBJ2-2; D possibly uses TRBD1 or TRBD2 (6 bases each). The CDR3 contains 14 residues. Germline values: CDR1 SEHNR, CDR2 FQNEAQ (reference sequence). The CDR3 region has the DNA TGTGCTCGCGGGGTCGGGGGCTACACCGGGGAGCTGTTTTTT. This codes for CARGVGGYTGELFF.

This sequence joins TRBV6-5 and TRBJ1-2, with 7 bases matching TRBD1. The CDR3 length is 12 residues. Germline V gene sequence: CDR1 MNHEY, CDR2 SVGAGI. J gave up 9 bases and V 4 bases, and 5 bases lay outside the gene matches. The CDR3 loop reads CASSFRGKSYTF. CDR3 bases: TGTGCCAGCAGTTTCAGGGGGAAAAGCTACACCTTC.

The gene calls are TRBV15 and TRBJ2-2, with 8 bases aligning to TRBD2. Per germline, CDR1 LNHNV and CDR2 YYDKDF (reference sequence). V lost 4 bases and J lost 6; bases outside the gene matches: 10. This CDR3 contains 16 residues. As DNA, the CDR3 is TGTGCCACCAGCACCCCGTCCGGGGGGGCGCCCGGGGAGCTGTTTTTT. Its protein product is CATSTPSGGAPGELFF.

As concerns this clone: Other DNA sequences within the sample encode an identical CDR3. The CDR3 region has the DNA TGCAGTGCTCGGGGAAACACTGAAGCTTTCTTT. Translated, it gives CSARGNTEAFF. V usage is TRBV20-1 and J usage is TRBJ1-1, with no clear D. This CDR3 is 11 amino acids long. Germline V gene data show CDR1 as DFQATT and CDR2 as SNEGSKA (reference sequence). Deletions cut 5 bases from V and 2 bases from J, with 6 bases between.

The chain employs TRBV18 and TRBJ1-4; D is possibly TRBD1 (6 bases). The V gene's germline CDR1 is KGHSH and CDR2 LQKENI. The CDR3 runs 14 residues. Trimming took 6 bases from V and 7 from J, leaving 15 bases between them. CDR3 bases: TGTGCCAGCTCCCGTCCGGGGGCGGGTGAAAAACTGTTTTTT. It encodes CASSRPGAGEKLFF.

CDR3 loop: CASSQPPGPQYF. CDR3 sequence (DNA): TGCGCCAGCAGCCAACCCCCAGGGCCCCAGTACTTC. The chain is built from TRBV4-1 and TRBJ2-5; TRBD1 might be the D (5 bases). Germline-derived CDR1 and CDR2 are MGHRA and YSYEKL. Trimming took 2 bases from V and 9 from J, leaving 10 bases between them. This CDR3 contains 12 residues.

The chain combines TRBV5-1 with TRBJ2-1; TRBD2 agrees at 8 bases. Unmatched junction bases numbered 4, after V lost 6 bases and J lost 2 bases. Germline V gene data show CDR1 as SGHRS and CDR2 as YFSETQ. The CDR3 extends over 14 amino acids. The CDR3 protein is CASTGGGPYNEQFF. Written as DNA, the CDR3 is TGCGCCAGCACGGGAGGGGGTCCCTACAATGAGCAGTTCTTC.